The next 16 T cell receptor beta chains were all read from a single sample in a study of regulatory T cells in long-lasting Graves disease. Arm-PCR of CDR3 regions with iRepertoire HTBI primers generated TCR beta libraries. TCRdb ran MiXCR on the multiplex PCR reads and lists one entry per CDR3 protein. The table records roughly 420,000 distinct CDR3 sequences, around 13% of them present only once. Time point: newly diagnosed GD, antithyroid drugs for less than 3 months. Preparation of the TCR library used RNA extracted from PBMCs. The same sample was also used in a study of T cells in Graves' hyperthyroidism and ophthalmopathy.

The starting material was peripheral blood mononuclear cells (PBMCs), obtained at new diagnosis, from a patient treated with antithyroid drugs. The receptors were gathered from a woman between 50 and 59 years old with Graves disease.

This clonotype was found many times. The rearrangement links TRBV5-1 to TRBJ2-2; D call uncertain. The germline CDR1 and CDR2 sequences are SGHRS and YFSETQ. The CDR3 runs 15 residues. The V end was cut by 4 bases, the J end by 0 bases, with 10 bases between. The CDR3 DNA follows: TGCGCCAGCAGCCCCGGGTCAGCGAACACCGGGGAGCTGTTTTTT. Translating it yields CASSPGSANTGELFF.

This clonotype was detected ten times or more. The chain has TRBV12-3 or TRBV12-4 and TRBJ1-1; TRBD1 matches 8 bases. CDR3 length: 14 residues. The J segment lost 4 bases and the V segment lost 5 bases, leaving 6 bases of the junction unmatched. The CDR3 reads CASSKGTGATEAFF. Written as DNA, the CDR3 is TGTGCCAGCAGTAAAGGGACAGGTGCCACTGAAGCTTTCTTT.

This clonotype was observed many times. The V and J genes are TRBV28 and TRBJ1-1, with 7 bases lining up with TRBD1. Looked up from germline, CDR1 is MDHEN and CDR2 is SYDVKM. Trimming at V came to 2 bases and at J to 1 base, leaving 4 bases not matched to a gene. The CDR3 has 15 residues. The CDR3: CASSLPGTENTEAFF. The CDR3, as DNA: TGTGCCAGCAGTTTACCCGGGACAGAGAACACTGAAGCTTTCTTT.

This clonotype appeared many times. The chain recombines TRBV6-1 with TRBJ1-1; tentative D call: TRBD1 (5 bases). Trimming took 3 bases from V and 5 from J, leaving 13 bases between them. The CDR3 is 14 amino acids. Germline CDR1 and CDR2: MNHNS and SASEGT. The CDR3: CASSEHRGGTEAFF. The CDR3 DNA is TGTGCCAGCAGTGAGCATAGGGGTGGAACTGAAGCTTTCTTT.

The chain couples TRBV28 to TRBJ2-1, with a tentative D call TRBD2 (5 bases). The germline CDR1 and CDR2 sequences are MDHEN and SYDVKM. V was shortened by 9 bases and J by 7 bases, with 16 bases between the two germline ends. The length of the CDR3 is 13 residues. CDR3 residues: CASGLPTSNEQFF. The CDR3 nucleotides are TGTGCCAGTGGACTCCCCACGTCGAATGAGCAGTTCTTC.

The sample holds a few counts of this clonotype. At one of its ends the junction is not consistent with the germline gene, which may arise from a read error. The rearrangement joins TRBV5-4 to TRBJ2-2; 7 bases agree with TRBD2. The CDR3 loop spans 15 amino acids. The germline V gene has CDR1 SGHNT and CDR2 YYREEE (reference sequence). The CDR3 nucleotides are TGTGCCAGCAGCTTGGAGGCCCGACTAGCCGGGGGGCTGTTTTTT. Its translation: CASSLEARLAGGLFF.

This clonotype appeared a few times. V usage is TRBV5-1 and J usage is TRBJ2-7, with TRBD2 identical over 7 bases. The CDR3 runs 14 residues. From germline, CDR1 is SGHRS and CDR2 YFSETQ. With 3 bases clipped from V and 3 bases from J, the junction kept 6 bases outside the gene matches. CDR3 in DNA: TGCGCCAGCAGCTACCAGACTAGCAACTACGAGCAGTACTTC. Translation: CASSYQTSNYEQYF.

The chain employs TRBV25-1 and TRBJ2-4, with 7 bases aligning to TRBD1. The CDR3 is made up of 14 amino acids. CDR1 MGHDK and CDR2 SYGVNS come from the germline V gene. J gave up 6 bases and V 4 bases, and 6 bases lay outside the gene matches. Here the CDR3 DNA reads TGTGCCAGCAGTGGACAGGGATGGGGAAACATTCAGTACTTC. It yields the protein CASSGQGWGNIQYF.

Notes on this clonotype: A much larger clone lies one base from this, so it may be a read error. The chain employs TRBV2 and TRBJ2-2; TRBD1 aligns across 9 bases. This CDR3 has 13 amino acids. Germline V gene lookup returns CDR1 SNHLY and CDR2 FYNNEI. As DNA, the CDR3 is TGTGCCAGCAGTGTACAGGGGGCCGGGGATCTGTTTTTT. Translation: CASSVQGAGDLFF.

This clonotype was counted between two and nine times. The chain couples TRBV6-2 or TRBV6-3 to TRBJ2-3; 12 bases match TRBD2. CDR1 MNHEY and CDR2 SVGEGT come from the germline V gene. The CDR3 is 16 amino acids. J was trimmed by 3 bases and V by 5 bases; bases with no gene match: 6. The CDR3 region is CASSELAGGGTDTQYF. Written as DNA, the CDR3 is TGTGCCAGCAGTGAACTAGCGGGAGGTGGGACAGATACGCAGTATTTT.

This clonotype was counted only a few times. This chain connects TRBV29-1 to TRBJ2-1; 10 nucleotides agree with TRBD2. Germline trimming cut 5 bases from V and 12 bases from J; bases unmatched to any gene: 4. Germline assignment: CDR1 SQVTM and CDR2 ANQGSEA. This CDR3 contains 11 residues. The CDR3 DNA sequence: TGCAGCGTTTACTTAGCGGGAGGGCAGTTCTTC. It specifies CSVYLAGGQFF.

The table lists this clonotype with many counts. The gene calls are TRBV12-3 or TRBV12-4 and TRBJ1-1, with 8 nucleotides matching TRBD1. Unmatched junction bases numbered 6, after V lost 2 bases and J lost 4 bases. The CDR3 consists of 15 residues. The chain's CDR3 is CASSLSRTGSTEAFF. The CDR3 coding sequence is TGTGCCAGCAGTTTATCTCGGACAGGGAGCACTGAAGCTTTCTTT.

The sample holds many counts of this clonotype. The chain carries TRBV18 and TRBJ2-2; D perhaps matches TRBD1 (7 bases). CDR3 size: 16 residues. The V gene lost 3 bases and the J gene lost 5 bases, with 16 bases spanning the gap. Per germline, CDR1 KGHSH and CDR2 LQKENI. As DNA, the CDR3 is TGTGCCAGCTCACCGCGGACAGGCGGGGAGACCGGGGAGCTGTTTTTT. Translated: CASSPRTGGETGELFF.

This clonotype occurred many times. The V and J genes are TRBV5-1 and TRBJ2-2, with TRBD1 as a possible D gene (6 bases). Between the trimmed V and J ends, which lost 0 bases and 4 bases, there was a span of 10 bases. Per the germline V gene, CDR1 is SGHRS and CDR2 is YFSETQ. There are 15 residues in the CDR3. The CDR3 DNA follows: TGCGCCAGCAGCTTGGGGACAGTGAGCACCGGGGAGCTGTTTTTT. Its protein is CASSLGTVSTGELFF.

There are many counts of this clonotype. V and J are TRBV28 and TRBJ2-7, with D perhaps matching TRBD2 (6 bases). V lost 1 base, J lost 3 bases, and 16 bases lay in between. The CDR3 length is 16 residues. Germline values: CDR1 MDHEN, CDR2 SYDVKM. CDR3 protein: CASSLYPPAGIYEQYF. The CDR3 DNA reads TGTGCCAGCAGTTTATATCCCCCGGCGGGGATCTACGAGCAGTACTTC.

This clonotype was recorded many times. The rearrangement uses TRBV9 and TRBJ2-2, with no clear D. From germline, CDR1 is SGDLS and CDR2 YYNGEE. Trimming took 3 bases from V and 5 from J, leaving 5 bases between them. The CDR3 spans 12 residues. CDR3 DNA sequence: TGTGCCAGCAGCGGACGTACCGGGGAGCTGTTTTTT. Protein product: CASSGRTGELFF.